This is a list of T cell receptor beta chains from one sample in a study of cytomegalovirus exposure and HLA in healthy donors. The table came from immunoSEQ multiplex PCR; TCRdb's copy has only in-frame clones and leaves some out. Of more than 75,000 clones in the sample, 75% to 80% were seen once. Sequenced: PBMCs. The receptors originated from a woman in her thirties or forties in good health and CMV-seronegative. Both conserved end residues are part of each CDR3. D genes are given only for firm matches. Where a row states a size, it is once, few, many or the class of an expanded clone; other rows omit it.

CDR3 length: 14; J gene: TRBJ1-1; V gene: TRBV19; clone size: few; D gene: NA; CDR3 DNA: TGTGCCAGTGGGGTCGGGGGATTGGGCACTGAAGCTTTCTTT; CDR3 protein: CASGVGGLGTEAFF
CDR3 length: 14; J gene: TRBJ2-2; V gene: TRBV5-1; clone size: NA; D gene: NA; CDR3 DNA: TGCGCCAGCTCGGTCAGGACGAACACCGGGGAGCTGTTTTTT; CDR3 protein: CASSVRTNTGELFF
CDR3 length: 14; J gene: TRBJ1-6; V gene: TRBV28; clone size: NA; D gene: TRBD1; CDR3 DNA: TGTGCCAGCAGACCAACAGGGGATGCTTCACCCCTCCACTTT; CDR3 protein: CASRPTGDASPLHF
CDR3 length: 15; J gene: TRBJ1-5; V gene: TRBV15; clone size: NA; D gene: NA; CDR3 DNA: TGTGCCACCACCCAGGGAGGGGTTAGCAATCAGCCCCAGCATTTT; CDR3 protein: CATTQGGVSNQPQHF
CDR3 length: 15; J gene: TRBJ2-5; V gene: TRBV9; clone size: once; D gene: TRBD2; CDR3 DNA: TGTGCCAGCAGCGTGGGTACTAGCGGCCAAGAGACCCAGTACTTC; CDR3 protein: CASSVGTSGQETQYF
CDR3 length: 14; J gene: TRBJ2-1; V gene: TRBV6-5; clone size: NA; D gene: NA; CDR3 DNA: TGTGCCAGCTCAAGGGGAAGGAAAACCAATGAGCAGTTCTTC; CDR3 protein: CASSRGRKTNEQFF
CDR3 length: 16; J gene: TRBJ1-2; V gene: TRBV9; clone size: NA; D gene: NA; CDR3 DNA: TGTGCCAGCAGCGTAGCCGCCGGGGACATGGGTTCTGGCTACACCTTC; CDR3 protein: CASSVAAGDMGSGYTF
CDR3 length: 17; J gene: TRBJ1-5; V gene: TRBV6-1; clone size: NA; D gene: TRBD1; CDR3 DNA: TGTGCCAGCAGTGCGCCTATCGTCGGGACAGGGAATCAGCCCCAGCATTTT; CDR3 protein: CASSAPIVGTGNQPQHF
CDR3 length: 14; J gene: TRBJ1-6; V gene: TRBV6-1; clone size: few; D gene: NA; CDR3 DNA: TGTGCCACCGGGCCGGGGGTTAGTAATTCACCCCTCCACTTT; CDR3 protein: CATGPGVSNSPLHF
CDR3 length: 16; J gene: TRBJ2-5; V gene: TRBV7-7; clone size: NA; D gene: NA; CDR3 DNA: TGTGCTAGCAGCTTAACGCCGGTACCCACAGGAGAGACCCAGTACTTC; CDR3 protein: CASSLTPVPTGETQYF
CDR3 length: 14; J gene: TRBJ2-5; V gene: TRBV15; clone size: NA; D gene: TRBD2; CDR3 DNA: TGTGCCACCAGCAGAGGCGGGGGTCAAGAGACCCAGTACTTC; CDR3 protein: CATSRGGGQETQYF
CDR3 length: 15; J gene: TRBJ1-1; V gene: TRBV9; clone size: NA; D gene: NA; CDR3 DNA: TGTGCCAGCAGCGTAGGTGGGGCGTTGAACACTGAAGCTTTCTTT; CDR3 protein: CASSVGGALNTEAFF
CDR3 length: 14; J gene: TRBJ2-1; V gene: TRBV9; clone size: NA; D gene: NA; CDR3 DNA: TGTGCCAGCAGCCCCACAACAGGGTATGGTGAGCAGTTCTTC; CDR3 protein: CASSPTTGYGEQFF
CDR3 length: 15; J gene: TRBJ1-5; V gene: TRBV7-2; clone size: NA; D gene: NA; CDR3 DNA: TGTGCCAGCAGCTTAGGAAGCGCCCACAATCAGCCCCAGCATTTT; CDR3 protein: CASSLGSAHNQPQHF
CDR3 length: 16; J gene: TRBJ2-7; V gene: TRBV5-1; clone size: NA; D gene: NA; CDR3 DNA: TGCGCCAGCAGCCCCCGCCCAGACAGTAGTATCTACGAGCAGTACTTC; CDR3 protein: CASSPRPDSSIYEQYF
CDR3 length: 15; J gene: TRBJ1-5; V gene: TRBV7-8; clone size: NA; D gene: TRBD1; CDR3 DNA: TGTGCCAGCAGCGTCCGGACAGGTAGCAATCAGCCCCAGCATTTT; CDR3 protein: CASSVRTGSNQPQHF
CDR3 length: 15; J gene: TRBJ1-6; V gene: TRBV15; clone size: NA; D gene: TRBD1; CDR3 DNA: TGTGCCACCAGCTTTCAGACAGGGAGTAATTCACCCCTCCACTTT; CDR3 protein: CATSFQTGSNSPLHF
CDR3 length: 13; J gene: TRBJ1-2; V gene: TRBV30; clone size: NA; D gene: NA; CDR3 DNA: TGTGCCTGGGACAGGTCCGTAAACTATGGCTACACCTTC; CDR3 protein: CAWDRSVNYGYTF
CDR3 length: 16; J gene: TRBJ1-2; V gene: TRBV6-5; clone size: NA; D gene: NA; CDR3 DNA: TGTGCCAGCAGTTCCAGACAGGCCCTTGTTGGAAGTGGCTACACCTTC; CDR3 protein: CASSSRQALVGSGYTF
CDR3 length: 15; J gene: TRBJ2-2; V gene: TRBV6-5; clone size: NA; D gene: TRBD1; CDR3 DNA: TGTGCCAGCAGTTTGGGACAGGGGGAGTACGGGGAGCTGTTTTTT; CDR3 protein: CASSLGQGEYGELFF
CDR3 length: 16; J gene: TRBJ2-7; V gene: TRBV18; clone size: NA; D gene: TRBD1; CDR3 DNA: TGTGCCAGCTCAGGACAGGGGCCGGCGTTCTCCTACGAGCAGTACTTC; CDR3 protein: CASSGQGPAFSYEQYF
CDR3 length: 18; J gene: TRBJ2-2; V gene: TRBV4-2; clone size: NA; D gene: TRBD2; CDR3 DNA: TGTGCCAGCAGCCAAGGGTCGGGGGGAATAAATTCCCCCGGGGAGCTGTTTTTT; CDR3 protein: CASSQGSGGINSPGELFF
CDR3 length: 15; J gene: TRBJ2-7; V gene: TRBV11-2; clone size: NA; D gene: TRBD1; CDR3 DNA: TGTGCCAGCAGAGAGCCTGGGACAGGGTTCTACGAGCAGTACTTC; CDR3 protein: CASREPGTGFYEQYF
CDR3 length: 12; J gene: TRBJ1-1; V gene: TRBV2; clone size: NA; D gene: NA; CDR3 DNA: TGTGCCAGCAGTGCCGGGTACACTGAAGCTTTCTTT; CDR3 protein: CASSAGYTEAFF
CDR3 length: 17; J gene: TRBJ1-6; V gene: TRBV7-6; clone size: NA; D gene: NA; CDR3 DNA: TGTGCCAGCAGCCCGGAGGGGGGGTCCTCCTATAATTCACCCCTCCACTTT; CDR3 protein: CASSPEGGSSYNSPLHF
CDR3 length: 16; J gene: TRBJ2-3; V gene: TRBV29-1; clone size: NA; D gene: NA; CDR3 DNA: TGCAGCGTTGAAGATCGTCTGCGATCTAGCACAGATACGCAGTATTTT; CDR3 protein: CSVEDRLRSSTDTQYF
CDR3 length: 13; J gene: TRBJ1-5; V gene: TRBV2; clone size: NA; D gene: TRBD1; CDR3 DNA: TGTGCCAGCAGAGAGACAGGGAGTCAGCCCCAGCATTTT; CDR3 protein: CASRETGSQPQHF
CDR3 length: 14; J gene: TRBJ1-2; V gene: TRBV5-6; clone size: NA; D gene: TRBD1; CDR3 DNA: TGTGCCAGCGGAACGTTACAGGGGAGCTATGGCTACACCTTC; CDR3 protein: CASGTLQGSYGYTF
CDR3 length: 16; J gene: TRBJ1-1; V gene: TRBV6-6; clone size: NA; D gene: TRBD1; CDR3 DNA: TGTGCCAGCAGTTACTCCAGGGGGCCTAGGGACACTGAAGCTTTCTTT; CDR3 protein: CASSYSRGPRDTEAFF
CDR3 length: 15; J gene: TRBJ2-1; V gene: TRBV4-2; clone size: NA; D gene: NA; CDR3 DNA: TGTGCCAGCAGCCAAGCTTGGCAGGGCGTGGGTGAGCAGTTCTTC; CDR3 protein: CASSQAWQGVGEQFF
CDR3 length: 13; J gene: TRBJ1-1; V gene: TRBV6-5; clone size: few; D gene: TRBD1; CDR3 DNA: TGTGCCAGCAGCCGCAGGGGGGACACTGAAGCTTTCTTT; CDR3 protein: CASSRRGDTEAFF
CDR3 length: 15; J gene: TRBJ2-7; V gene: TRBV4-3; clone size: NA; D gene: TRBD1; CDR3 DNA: TGCGCCAGCAGCCAAGAGGGGACAGGGGGCCACGAGCAGTACTTC; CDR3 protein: CASSQEGTGGHEQYF
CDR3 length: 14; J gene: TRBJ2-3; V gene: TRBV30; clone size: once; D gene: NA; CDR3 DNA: TGTGCCTGGAGTGTACCGGGGGGCACAGATACGCAGTATTTT; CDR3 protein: CAWSVPGGTDTQYF
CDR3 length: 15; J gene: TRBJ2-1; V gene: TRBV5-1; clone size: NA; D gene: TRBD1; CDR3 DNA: TGCGCCAGCAGCTTGGCCAATAAGGGGGCCGTTGAGCAGTTCTTC; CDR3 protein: CASSLANKGAVEQFF
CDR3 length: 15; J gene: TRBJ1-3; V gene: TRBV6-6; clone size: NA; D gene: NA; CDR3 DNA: TGTGCCAGCAGCTACCATCCCCAATCTGGAAACACCATATATTTT; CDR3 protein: CASSYHPQSGNTIYF
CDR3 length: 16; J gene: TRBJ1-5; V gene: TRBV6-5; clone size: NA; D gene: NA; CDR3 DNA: TGTGCCAGCAGTTACCGTTCGGAGGGTCGTGGTCAGCCCCAGCATTTT; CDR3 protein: CASSYRSEGRGQPQHF
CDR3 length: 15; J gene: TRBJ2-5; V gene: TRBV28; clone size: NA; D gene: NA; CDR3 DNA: TGTGCCAGCAGTTTTAACAGGCACGGTCTAGAGACCCAGTACTTC; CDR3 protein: CASSFNRHGLETQYF